The table lists the clone carrying this T cell receptor beta chain with many counts. Its matching antigen is unknown. The sample originates from a study of T cells in Graves' hyperthyroidism and ophthalmopathy. The study left out patients who had uncontrolled infection, other autoimmune disease, pregnancy or lactation. Clinicians diagnosed patients from clinical symptoms, serum thyroxine and TRAb, thyroid ultrasound and orbital computed tomography. PBMCs were collected from an approximately 9.2 ml volume of fresh peripheral blood. Findings and limits, study-wide: Most thyroid-expanded clonotypes above 0.001 were also found in blood.

Germline V gives CDR1 SEHNR, CDR2 FQNEAQ (reference sequence). This CDR3 comprises 13 residues. Trimming cost V 5 bases and J 5 bases; bases outside gene matches: 4. Amplified regions were TCR beta CDR3 sequences from RNA transcripts. RT-PCR in the first round (using the HTBI primer set) targeted the TCR CDR3. TCRdb used MiXCR to reprocess the multiplex PCR reads, holding one entry per CDR3 protein. The sample gives fewer than 750,000 distinct CDR3 sequences, roughly 14% of which show up once; around 4.1% is in the top ten. The rearrangement joins TRBV7-9 to TRBJ2-7; TRBD1 agrees at 9 bases. This sequence was found in a woman aged 40 to 49 with Graves' ophthalmopathy. The sample taken for sequencing was blood. CDR3 nucleotide sequence: TGTGCCAGCAGCGGGACAGGGATCCACGAGCAGTACTTC. Amino acid sequence: CASSGTGIHEQYF.